This TCR beta chain is from a study of PD-1 blockade in classical Hodgkin lymphoma. A remark on this clone: Its antigen is currently unknown.

The method was immunoSEQ multiplex PCR; TCRdb's version includes in-frame clones alone and lacks a portion of them. The table has 50,000 or so clones, around 91% seen once. This CDR3 comprises 15 residues. V lost 5 bases and J lost 0, with 11 bases in between. Study-level findings and limits: A reduction in baseline TCR diversity was reportedly seen in newly diagnosed patients relative to healthy donors. The baseline diversity of complete responders showed similarity to that of newly diagnosed patients.

Sample time point: cycle 4 day 1 (C4D1), after 6 weeks of nivolumab. The patients all showed relapse after autologous stem cell transplantation, while their brentuximab vedotin exposure varied. The receptor was isolated from a human donor with classical Hodgkin lymphoma. The specimen comprised peripheral blood mononuclear cells (PBMCs), sampled before the fourth cycle of nivolumab. The chain combines TRBV6-7 with TRBJ2-1; maybe TRBD2 (5 bases). TRBV6-7 qualifies as an ORF whose function is uncertain. This CDR3 is CASSASGSSYNEQFF. As DNA, the CDR3 is TGTGCCAGCAGTGCCAGCGGTAGCTCCTACAATGAGCAGTTCTTC.